These 20 T cell receptor beta chains were sequenced from one sample in a study of control samples from healthy donors and cancer patients. Clones were sequenced by immunoSEQ multiplex PCR, and TCRdb holds only the in-frame ones, with some missing. Among 40,000 to 60,000 clones, approximately 91% were seen once, and the ten largest hold just under 40%. Specimen: PBMCs. The receptors were sampled from a man between 45 and 60 years old with head and neck cancer.

This clone was seen a handful of times. This CDR3 is missing its conserved last phenylalanine or tryptophan, likely due to a read error. The limits of the CDR3 on the DNA are not certain, so only TCRdb's listed CDR3 is given. This chain links TRBV7-9 with TRBJ1-4; no check of the table's D call, TRBD1, against the DNA was made. The CDR3 length is 8 residues, termini included. The germline CDR1 and CDR2 sequences are SEHNR and FQNEAQ (reference sequence). The CDR3: CASSLKSG.

The V call is TRBV7-9, the J call TRBJ2-4; a possible D gene is TRBD1 (6 bases). The CDR3 is 20 residues long. V was pared by 5 bases and J by 0 bases, with 26 bases between. Germline V lookup: CDR1 SEHNR, CDR2 FQNEAQ (reference sequence). Here the CDR3 DNA reads TGTGCCAGCAGCACAGATCGGACGCTGGGGACAAAACAAGCCAAAAACATTCAGTACTTC. Its translation is CASSTDRTLGTKQAKNIQYF.

The chain uses TRBV7-3 and TRBJ2-3; TRBD2 is a possible D gene (5 bases). Germline CDR1 SGHTA, CDR2 FQGTGA. CDR3 length: 14 amino acids. Trimming removed 2 bases from V and 3 bases from J, with 9 bases in between. The CDR3 DNA reads as TGTGCCAGCAGCTTATTGGGGAGTACAGATACGCAGTATTTT. Amino acids: CASSLLGSTDTQYF.

This clone has a single count. This chain links TRBV11-2 with TRBJ2-3; D gene unclear. Germline CDR1 and CDR2: SGHAT and FQNNGV. Trimming took 4 bases from V and 8 from J, leaving 28 bases between them. The CDR3 runs to 18 residues. The CDR3 nucleotides read TGTGCCAGCAGCTCTGTACTATCTTCTCCCCGTCGATCGGGTACGCAGTATTTT. It is translated as CASSSVLSSPRRSGTQYF.

The J gene is TRBJ2-7, the V gene TRBV27; 9 bases match TRBD2. V lost 0 bases, J lost 1 base, and 4 bases stayed unmatched. The germline V gene has CDR1 MNHEY and CDR2 SMNVEV (reference sequence). The CDR3 loop spans 16 amino acids. CDR3 protein: CASSLSSGRGSYEQYF. DNA of the CDR3: TGTGCCAGCAGTTTATCTAGCGGGAGAGGGTCCTACGAGCAGTACTTC.

The chain carries TRBV5-1 and TRBJ1-2, with D hard to call. V shed 4 bases and J shed 2 bases, with 12 bases lying between them. CDR3 size: 14 residues. CDR1 is SGHRS, CDR2 YFSETQ, per germline. In DNA, the CDR3 is TGCGCCAGCAGCGTAAGTACAGCGAACTATGGCTACACCTTC. It is translated as CASSVSTANYGYTF.

This chain connects TRBV9 to TRBJ1-1, with D hard to call. Deletions cut 4 bases from V and 2 bases from J, with 9 bases between. From germline, CDR1 is SGDLS and CDR2 YYNGEE. The length of the CDR3 is 13 residues. This CDR3 is CASSSGLNTEAFF. As DNA, the CDR3 is TGTGCCAGCAGCTCGGGCCTTAACACTGAAGCTTTCTTT. The complete variable domain, with remaining parts taken from reference TRBV9 and TRBJ1-1, reads DSGVTQTPKHLITATGQRVTLRCSPRSGDLSVYWYQQSLDQGLQFLIQYYNGEERAKGNILERFSAQQFPDLHSELNLSSLELGDSALYFCASSSGLNTEAFFGQGTRLTVV.

The chain has TRBV6-5 and TRBJ1-2, with D maybe TRBD1 (6 bases). This CDR3 spans 13 amino acids. Trimming cost V 6 bases and J 6 bases, with 14 bases left between them. Germline CDR1 MNHEY, CDR2 SVGAGI. The CDR3 bases are TGTGCCAGCAGCAGGGGCTGGTCCGATGGCTACACCTTC. It is translated as CASSRGWSDGYTF.

This clone was seen just once. The J gene is TRBJ1-2, the V gene TRBV7-8, with 8 bases that match TRBD1. The CDR3 has 14 amino acids. The germline V gene has CDR1 SGHVS and CDR2 FQNEAQ. The V and J ends lost 7 bases and 6 bases, in that order; junction bases with no gene match: 10. The CDR3 protein is CASKKRTGFHGYTF. CDR3 sequence (DNA): TGTGCCAGCAAGAAGAGGACAGGGTTCCATGGCTACACCTTC.

The gene calls are TRBV5-1 and TRBJ2-3; 10 bases agree with TRBD2. The CDR3 is made up of 16 amino acids. CDR1 SGHRS and CDR2 YFSETQ come from the germline V gene. V trimming: 1 base; J trimming: 4 bases; junction bases outside the gene matches: 6. DNA of the CDR3: TGCGCCAGCAGCTTGATGGGACTAGCGAGGGCAGATACGCAGTATTTT. It specifies CASSLMGLARADTQYF.

The chain joins TRBV7-3 to TRBJ2-1; D is possibly TRBD2 (6 bases). Trimming took off 0 bases at V and 0 bases at J, with 9 bases between the two ends. This CDR3 has 16 amino acids. The germline V gene encodes CDR1 SGHTA and CDR2 FQGTGA. The CDR3 nucleotides read TGTGCCAGCAGCTTAACCCGGGGGTCCTCCTACAATGAGCAGTTCTTC. Residues: CASSLTRGSSYNEQFF.

The rearrangement joins TRBV13 to TRBJ2-7; D remains ambiguous. Germline-derived CDR1 and CDR2 are PRHDT and FYEKMQ (reference sequence). V was cut by 9 bases and J by 0 bases, with 15 bases left in between. This CDR3 comprises 14 residues. CDR3 nucleotide sequence: TGTGCCAGTACCCACGGCTCGTCCTCCTACGAGCAGTACTTC. Translation: CASTHGSSSYEQYF.

Written as DNA, the CDR3 is TGCAGTGCTAGAGATCGCCTCTCGGCTTTCTTT. Translation: CSARDRLSAFF. The chain recombines TRBV20-1 with TRBJ1-1; no reliable D call. V lost 0 bases, J lost 11 bases, and 10 bases lay in between. The CDR3 contains 11 residues. CDR1 and CDR2 from the germline V gene are DFQATT and SNEGSKA (reference sequence).

The rearrangement links TRBV20-1 to TRBJ1-4; D is uncertain. This CDR3 region has 11 residues. CDR1 and CDR2 from the germline V gene are DFQATT and SNEGSKA (reference sequence). V gave up 4 bases and J gave up 5 bases, with 5 bases separating them. This chain's CDR3 is CSAKRNEKLFF. For the CDR3, the DNA is TGCAGTGCTAAGAGAAATGAAAAACTGTTTTTT.

This chain uses TRBV2 with TRBJ2-7, with TRBD2 identical over 15 bases. The CDR3 covers 13 residues. The J segment lost 6 bases and the V segment lost 8 bases, leaving 2 bases of the junction unmatched. Germline assignment: CDR1 SNHLY and CDR2 FYNNEI. CDR3 sequence reads: CASGGLAGGEQYF. The CDR3, as DNA: TGTGCCAGCGGGGGACTAGCGGGAGGCGAGCAGTACTTC.

In the case of this clone: Other DNA sequences of this sample code for an identical CDR3. The genes are TRBV5-4 and TRBJ2-2; 13 positions agree with TRBD2. Losses at the gene ends were 3 bases for V and 4 bases for J; bases not matched to a gene: 3. The CDR3 extends over 16 amino acids. Per germline, CDR1 SGHNT and CDR2 YYREEE (reference sequence). The CDR3 sequence: CASSSGLAGVTGELFF. The CDR3 region has the DNA TGTGCCAGCAGCTCCGGACTAGCGGGAGTCACCGGGGAGCTGTTTTTT. Looking up the rest from reference TRBV5-4 and TRBJ2-2 gives the full variable domain: ETGVTQSPTHLIKTRGQQVTLRCSSQSGHNTVSWYQQALGQGPQFIFQYYREEENGRGNFPPRFSGLQFPNYSSELNVNALELDDSALYLCASSSGLAGVTGELFFGEGSRLTVL.

Many counts were recorded for this clone. The chain couples TRBV7-9 to TRBJ2-3; D is uncertain. Trimming cost V 2 bases and J 3 bases, with 6 bases left between them. CDR3 length: 13 residues. Germline V CDR1 and CDR2: SEHNR, FQNEAQ (reference sequence). The CDR3 DNA reads TGTGCCAGCAGCTTATACGGGACAGATACGCAGTATTTT. It specifies CASSLYGTDTQYF.

This clone was observed once. The chain links TRBV9 to TRBJ2-3; D may correspond to TRBD1 or TRBD2 (5 bases each). The CDR3 has 16 amino acids. Trimming stripped 0 bases from V and 6 bases from J, with 17 bases between. Germline lookup yields CDR1 SGDLS and CDR2 YYNGEE. DNA for the CDR3: TGTGCCAGCAGCGTAGATTTACGGGGCCGTAGGGATACGCAGTATTTT. Residues: CASSVDLRGRRDTQYF.

V is TRBV9 and J is TRBJ2-3; no reliable D call. This CDR3 has 11 residues. Germline values: CDR1 SGDLS, CDR2 YYNGEE. Trimming removed 3 bases at V and 7 bases at J, with 6 bases between. The CDR3, as DNA: TGTGCCAGCAGCGCCGAGAATACGCAGTATTTT. It specifies CASSAENTQYF.

The chain joins TRBV6-5 to TRBJ2-1; D is possibly TRBD2 (5 bases). The V end lost 6 bases, the J end lost 3 bases, and 6 bases lay between the germline ends. The CDR3 consists of 12 residues. Germline CDR1 MNHEY, CDR2 SVGAGI. Here the CDR3 reads CASSRDYNEQFF. CDR3 bases: TGTGCCAGCAGCCGGGACTACAATGAGCAGTTCTTC.